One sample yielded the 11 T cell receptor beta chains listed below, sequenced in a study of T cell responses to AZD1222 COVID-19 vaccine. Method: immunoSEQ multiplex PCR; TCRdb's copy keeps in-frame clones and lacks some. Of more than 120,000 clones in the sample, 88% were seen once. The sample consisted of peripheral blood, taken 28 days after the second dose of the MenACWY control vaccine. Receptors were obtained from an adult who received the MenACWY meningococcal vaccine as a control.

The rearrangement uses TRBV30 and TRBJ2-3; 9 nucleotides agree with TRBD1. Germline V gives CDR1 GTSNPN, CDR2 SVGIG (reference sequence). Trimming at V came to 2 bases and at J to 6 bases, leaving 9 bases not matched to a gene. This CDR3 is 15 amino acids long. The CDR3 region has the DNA TGTGCCTGGAGTAAGGCCGGGACAGGGCCCGATACGCAGTATTTT. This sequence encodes CAWSKAGTGPDTQYF.

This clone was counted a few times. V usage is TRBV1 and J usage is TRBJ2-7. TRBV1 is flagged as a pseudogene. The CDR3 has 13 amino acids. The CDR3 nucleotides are TGCACCAGCAGCCAAGGCCAAAGTTACGAGCAGTACTTC. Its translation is CTSSQGQSYEQYF.

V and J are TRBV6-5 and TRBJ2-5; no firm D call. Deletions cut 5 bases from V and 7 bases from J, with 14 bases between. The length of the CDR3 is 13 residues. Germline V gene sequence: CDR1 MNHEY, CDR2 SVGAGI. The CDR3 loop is CASSPIGLGTQYF. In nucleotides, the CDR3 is TGTGCCAGCAGTCCTATTGGGCTAGGGACCCAGTACTTC.

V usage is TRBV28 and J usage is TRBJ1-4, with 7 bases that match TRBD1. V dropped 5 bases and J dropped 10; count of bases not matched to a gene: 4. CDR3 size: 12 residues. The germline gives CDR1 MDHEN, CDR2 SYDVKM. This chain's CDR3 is CASSLRTGKLFF. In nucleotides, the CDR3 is TGTGCCAGCAGTCTGCGGACAGGAAAACTGTTTTTT. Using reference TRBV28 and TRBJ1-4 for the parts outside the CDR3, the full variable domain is DVKVTQSSRYLVKRTGEKVFLECVQDMDHENMFWYRQDPGLGLRLIYFSYDVKMKEKGDIPEGYSVSREKKERFSLILESASTNQTSMYLCASSLRTGKLFFGSGTQLSVL.

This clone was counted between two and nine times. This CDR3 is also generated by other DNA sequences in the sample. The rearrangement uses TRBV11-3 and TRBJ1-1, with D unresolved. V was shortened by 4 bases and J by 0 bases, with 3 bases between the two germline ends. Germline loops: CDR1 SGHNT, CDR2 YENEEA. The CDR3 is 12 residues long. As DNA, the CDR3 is TGTGCCAGCAGCTCTATGAACACTGAAGCTTTCTTT. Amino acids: CASSSMNTEAFF.

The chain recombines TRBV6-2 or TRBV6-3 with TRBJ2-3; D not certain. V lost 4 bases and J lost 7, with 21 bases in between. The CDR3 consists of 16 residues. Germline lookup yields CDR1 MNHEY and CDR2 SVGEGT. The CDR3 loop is CASSSHRSYDGNTQYF. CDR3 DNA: TGTGCCAGCAGTTCCCACCGCTCATACGACGGAAATACGCAGTATTTT.

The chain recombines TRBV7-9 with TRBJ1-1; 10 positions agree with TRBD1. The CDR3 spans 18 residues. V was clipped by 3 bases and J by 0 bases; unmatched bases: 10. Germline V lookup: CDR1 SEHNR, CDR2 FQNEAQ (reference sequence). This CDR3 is CASSLPSAGQGMNTEAFF. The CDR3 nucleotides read TGTGCCAGCAGCTTGCCTTCAGCGGGACAGGGGATGAACACTGAAGCTTTCTTT.

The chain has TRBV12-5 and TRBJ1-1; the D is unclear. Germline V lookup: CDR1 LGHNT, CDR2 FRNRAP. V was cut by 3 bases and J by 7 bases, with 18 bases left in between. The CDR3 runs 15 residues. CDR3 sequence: CASGFPPLAGNEAFF. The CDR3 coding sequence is TGTGCTAGTGGTTTCCCTCCTTTAGCAGGAAATGAAGCTTTCTTT.

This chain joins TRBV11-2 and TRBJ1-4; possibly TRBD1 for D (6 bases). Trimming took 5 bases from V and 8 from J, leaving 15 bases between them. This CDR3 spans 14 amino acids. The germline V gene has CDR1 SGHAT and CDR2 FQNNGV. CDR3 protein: CASSVDSFVEKLFF. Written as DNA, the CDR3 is TGTGCCAGCAGCGTGGACAGCTTTGTGGAAAAACTGTTTTTT.

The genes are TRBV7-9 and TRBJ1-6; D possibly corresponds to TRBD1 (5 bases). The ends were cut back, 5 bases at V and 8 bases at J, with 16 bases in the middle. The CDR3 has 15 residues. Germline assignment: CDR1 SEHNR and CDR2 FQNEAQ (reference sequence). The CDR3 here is CASSGLGGPDSPLHF. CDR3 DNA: TGTGCCAGCAGCGGCCTGGGGGGACCGGATTCACCCCTCCACTTT.

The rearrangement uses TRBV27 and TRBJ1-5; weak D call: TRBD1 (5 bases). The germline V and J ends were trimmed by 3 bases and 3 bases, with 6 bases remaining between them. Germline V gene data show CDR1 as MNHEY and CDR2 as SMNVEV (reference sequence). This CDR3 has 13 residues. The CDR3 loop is CASSFGTNQPQHF. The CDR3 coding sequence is TGTGCCAGCAGTTTCGGGACCAATCAGCCCCAGCATTTT.